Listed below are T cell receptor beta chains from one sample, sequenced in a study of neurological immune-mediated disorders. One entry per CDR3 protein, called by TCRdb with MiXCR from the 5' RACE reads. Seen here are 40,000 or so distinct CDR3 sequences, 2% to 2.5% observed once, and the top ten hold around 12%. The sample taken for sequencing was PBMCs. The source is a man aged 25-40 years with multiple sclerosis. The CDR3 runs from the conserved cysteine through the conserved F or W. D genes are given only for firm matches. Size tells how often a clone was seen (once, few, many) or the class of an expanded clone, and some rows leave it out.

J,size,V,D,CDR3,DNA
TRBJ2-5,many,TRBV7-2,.,CASSLSPQETQYF,TGTGCCAGCAGCTTAAGCCCCCAAGAGACCCAGTACTTC
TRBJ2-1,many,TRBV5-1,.,CASSPPPGINEQFF,TGCGCCAGCAGCCCTCCCCCCGGGATCAATGAGCAGTTCTTC
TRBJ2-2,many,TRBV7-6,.,CASSLKWANTGELFF,TGTGCCAGCAGCTTAAAGTGGGCGAACACCGGGGAGCTGTTTTTT
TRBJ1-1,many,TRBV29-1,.,CSVTPRLLNTEAFF,TGCAGCGTTACGCCTAGGCTATTGAACACTGAAGCTTTCTTT
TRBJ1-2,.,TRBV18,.,CASSPLSPGLGAYGYTF,TGTGCCAGCTCACCACTTTCTCCGGGCCTCGGGGCCTATGGCTACACCTTC
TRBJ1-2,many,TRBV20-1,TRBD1,CSAEDRGEEGYTF,TGCAGTGCAGAGGACAGGGGGGAAGAGGGCTACACCTTC
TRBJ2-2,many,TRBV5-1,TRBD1,CASSWTGVPDGELFF,TGCGCCAGCAGCTGGACAGGGGTTCCGGACGGGGAGCTGTTTTTT
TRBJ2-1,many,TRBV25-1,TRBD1,CASSPLDLTGYNEQFF,TGTGCCAGCAGCCCACTAGATTTGACAGGGTACAATGAGCAGTTCTTC
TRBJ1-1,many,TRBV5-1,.,CASSLTGLNTEAFF,TGCGCCAGCAGCTTGACAGGCCTGAACACTGAAGCTTTCTTT
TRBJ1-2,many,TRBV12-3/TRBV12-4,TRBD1,CASSFAQKGAHGYTF,TGTGCCAGCAGTTTCGCCCAAAAGGGGGCTCATGGCTACACCTTC
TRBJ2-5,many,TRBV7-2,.,CASSSLYQETQYF,TGTGCCAGCAGCTCATTGTACCAAGAGACCCAGTACTTC
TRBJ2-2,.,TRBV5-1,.,CASSLEAGNPGELFF,TGCGCCAGCAGCTTGGAGGCAGGGAACCCCGGGGAGCTGTTTTTT
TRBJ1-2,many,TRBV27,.,CASSPRGGAYGYTF,TGTGCCAGCAGTCCCCGGGGGGGTGCCTATGGCTACACCTTC
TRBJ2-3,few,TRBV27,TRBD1,CASRRQGAISTDTQYF,TGTGCCAGCAGGAGACAGGGGGCGATAAGCACAGATACGCAGTATTTT
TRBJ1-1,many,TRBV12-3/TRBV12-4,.,CASRTDSGTEAFF,TGTGCCAGCAGAACGGACAGCGGCACTGAAGCTTTCTTT
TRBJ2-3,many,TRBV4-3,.,CASSQEGSWGTDTQYF,TGCGCCAGCAGCCAAGAAGGGAGTTGGGGTACAGATACGCAGTATTTT
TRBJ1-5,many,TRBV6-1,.,CASFPRPGSAQPQHF,TGTGCCAGTTTTCCTCGACCAGGGTCAGCTCAGCCCCAGCATTTT
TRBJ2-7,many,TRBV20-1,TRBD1,CSAYLMGQGVYEQYF,TGCAGTGCCTACCTGATGGGACAGGGGGTGTACGAGCAGTACTTC